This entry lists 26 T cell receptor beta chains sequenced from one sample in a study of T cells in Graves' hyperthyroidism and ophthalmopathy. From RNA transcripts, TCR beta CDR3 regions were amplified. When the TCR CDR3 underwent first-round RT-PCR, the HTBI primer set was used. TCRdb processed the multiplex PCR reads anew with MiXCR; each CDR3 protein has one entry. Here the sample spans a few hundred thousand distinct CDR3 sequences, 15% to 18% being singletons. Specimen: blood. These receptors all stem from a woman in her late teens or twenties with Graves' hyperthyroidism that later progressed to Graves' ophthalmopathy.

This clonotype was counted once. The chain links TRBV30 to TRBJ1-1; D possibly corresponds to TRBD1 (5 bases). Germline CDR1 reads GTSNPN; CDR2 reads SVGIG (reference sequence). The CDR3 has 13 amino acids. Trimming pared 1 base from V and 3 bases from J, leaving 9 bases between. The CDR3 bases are TGTGCCTGGAGTGACAGGATAGACACTGAAGCTTTCTTT. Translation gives CAWSDRIDTEAFF.

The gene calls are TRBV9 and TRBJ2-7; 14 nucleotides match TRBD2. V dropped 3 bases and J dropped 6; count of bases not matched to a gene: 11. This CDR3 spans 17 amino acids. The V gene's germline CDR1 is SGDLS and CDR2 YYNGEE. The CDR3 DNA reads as TGTGCCAGCAGCGCGACGGGACTAGCGGGGGCTCAGGGCGAGCAGTACTTC. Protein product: CASSATGLAGAQGEQYF.

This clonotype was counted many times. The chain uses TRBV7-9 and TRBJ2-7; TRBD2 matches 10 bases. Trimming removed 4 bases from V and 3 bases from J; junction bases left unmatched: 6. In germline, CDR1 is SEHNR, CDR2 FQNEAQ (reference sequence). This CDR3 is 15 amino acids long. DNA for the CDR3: TGTGCCAGCAGCTCCAAGCGGGAGGGTAGCTACGAGCAGTACTTC. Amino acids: CASSSKREGSYEQYF.

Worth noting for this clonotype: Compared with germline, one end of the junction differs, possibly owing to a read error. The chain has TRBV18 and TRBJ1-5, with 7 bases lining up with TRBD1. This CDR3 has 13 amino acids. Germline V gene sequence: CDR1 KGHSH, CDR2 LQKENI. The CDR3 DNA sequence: TGTGCCAGCTCAGTTACAGGGGATCAGCCCCAGCTTTTT. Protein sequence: CASSVTGDQPQLF.

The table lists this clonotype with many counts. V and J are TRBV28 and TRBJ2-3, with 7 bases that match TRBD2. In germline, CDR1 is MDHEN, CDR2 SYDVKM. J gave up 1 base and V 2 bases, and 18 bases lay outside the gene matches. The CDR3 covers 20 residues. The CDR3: CASSLPPRVTSVRGTDTQYF. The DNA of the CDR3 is TGTGCCAGCAGTTTACCCCCTCGGGTCACTAGCGTTCGTGGCACAGATACGCAGTATTTT.

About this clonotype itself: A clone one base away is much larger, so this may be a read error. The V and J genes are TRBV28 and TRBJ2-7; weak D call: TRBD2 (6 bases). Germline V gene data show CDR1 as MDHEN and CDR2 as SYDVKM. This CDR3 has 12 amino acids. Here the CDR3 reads CAGSGAGGEQYF. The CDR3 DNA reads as TGTGCCGGCAGTGGCGCCGGGGGCGAGCAGTACTTC. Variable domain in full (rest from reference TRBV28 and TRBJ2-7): DVKVTQSSRYLVKRTGEKVFLECVQDMDHENMFWYRQDPGLGLRLIYFSYDVKMKEKGDIPEGYSVSREKKERFSLILESASTNQTSMYLCAGSGAGGEQYFGPGTRLTVT.

The CDR3: CASSHQGTDTQYF. CDR3 DNA sequence: TGCGCCAGCAGCCACCAGGGCACAGATACGCAGTATTTT. J is TRBJ2-3 and V is TRBV4-1; no reliable D call. Germline CDR1 MGHRA, CDR2 YSYEKL. With 3 bases removed from V and 1 base from J, the gap between germline ends came to 5 bases. This CDR3 contains 13 residues.

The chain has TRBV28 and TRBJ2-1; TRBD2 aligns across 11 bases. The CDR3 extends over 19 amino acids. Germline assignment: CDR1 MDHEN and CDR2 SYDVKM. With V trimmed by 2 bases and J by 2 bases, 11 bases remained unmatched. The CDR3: CASSLIRLAGGRAYNEQFF. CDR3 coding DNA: TGTGCCAGCAGTTTAATTCGGCTAGCGGGAGGTAGGGCCTACAATGAGCAGTTCTTC.

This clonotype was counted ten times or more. The CDR3 DNA follows: TGTGCCAGCAGTGTGGGCACCTTAAACTATGGCTACACCTTC. It specifies CASSVGTLNYGYTF. The chain joins TRBV6-1 to TRBJ1-2; D call uncertain. The CDR3 totals 14 residues. Germline V CDR1 and CDR2: MNHNS, SASEGT. The V gene lost 4 bases and the J gene lost 2 bases, with 11 bases spanning the gap.

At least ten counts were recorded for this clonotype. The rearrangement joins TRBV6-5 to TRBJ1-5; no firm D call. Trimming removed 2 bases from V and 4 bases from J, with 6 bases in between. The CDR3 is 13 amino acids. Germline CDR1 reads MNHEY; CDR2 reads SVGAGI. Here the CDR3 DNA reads TGTGCCAGCAGTTACATCGGGAATCAGCCCCAGCATTTT. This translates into CASSYIGNQPQHF.

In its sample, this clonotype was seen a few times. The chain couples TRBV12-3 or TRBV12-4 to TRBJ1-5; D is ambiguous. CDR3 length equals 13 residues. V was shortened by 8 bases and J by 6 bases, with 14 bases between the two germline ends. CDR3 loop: CASGLEPLQPQHF. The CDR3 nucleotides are TGTGCCAGCGGACTGGAGCCCCTTCAGCCCCAGCATTTT.

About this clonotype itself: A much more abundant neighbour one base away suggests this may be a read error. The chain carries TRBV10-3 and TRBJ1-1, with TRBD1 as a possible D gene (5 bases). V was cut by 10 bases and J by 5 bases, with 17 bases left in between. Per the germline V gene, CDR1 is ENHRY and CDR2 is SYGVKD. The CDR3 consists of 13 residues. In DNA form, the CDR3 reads TGTGCCAACAGCGTCCCGGGGGGAACTGAAGCTTTCTTT. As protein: CANSVPGGTEAFF.

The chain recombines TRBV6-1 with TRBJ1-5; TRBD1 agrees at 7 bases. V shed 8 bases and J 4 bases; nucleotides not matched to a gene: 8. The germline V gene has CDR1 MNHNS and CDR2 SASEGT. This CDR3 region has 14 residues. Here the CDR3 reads CASGGAGGNQPQHF. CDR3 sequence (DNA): TGTGCCAGCGGGGGGGCAGGGGGGAATCAGCCCCAGCATTTT.

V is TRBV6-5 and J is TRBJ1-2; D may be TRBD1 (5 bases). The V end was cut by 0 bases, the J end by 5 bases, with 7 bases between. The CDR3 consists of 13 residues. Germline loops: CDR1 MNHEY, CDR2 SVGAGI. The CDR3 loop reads CASSYSKGYGYTF. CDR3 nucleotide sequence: TGTGCCAGCAGTTACTCGAAGGGGTATGGCTACACCTTC.

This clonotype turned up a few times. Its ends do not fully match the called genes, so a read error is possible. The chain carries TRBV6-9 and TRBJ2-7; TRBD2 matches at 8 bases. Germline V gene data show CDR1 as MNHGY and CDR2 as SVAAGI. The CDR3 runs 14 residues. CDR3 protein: CSSSYRGGTYEQYF. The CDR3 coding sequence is TGTTCCAGCAGTTACCGGGGGGGCACCTACGAGCAGTACTTC.

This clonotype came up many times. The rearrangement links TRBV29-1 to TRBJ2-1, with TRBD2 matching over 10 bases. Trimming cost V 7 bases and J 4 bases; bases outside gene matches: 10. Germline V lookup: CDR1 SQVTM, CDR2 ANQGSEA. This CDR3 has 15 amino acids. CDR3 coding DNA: TGCAGCGCCCATCCCAGGACTAGCGGATACAATGAGCAGTTCTTC. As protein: CSAHPRTSGYNEQFF.

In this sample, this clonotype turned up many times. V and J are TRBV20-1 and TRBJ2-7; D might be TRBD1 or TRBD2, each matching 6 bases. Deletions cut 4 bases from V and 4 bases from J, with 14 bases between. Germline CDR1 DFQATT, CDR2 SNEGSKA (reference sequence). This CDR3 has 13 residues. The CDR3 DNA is TGCAGTGCTACGCCGGGGGCAGCTTACGAGCAGTACTTC. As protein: CSATPGAAYEQYF.

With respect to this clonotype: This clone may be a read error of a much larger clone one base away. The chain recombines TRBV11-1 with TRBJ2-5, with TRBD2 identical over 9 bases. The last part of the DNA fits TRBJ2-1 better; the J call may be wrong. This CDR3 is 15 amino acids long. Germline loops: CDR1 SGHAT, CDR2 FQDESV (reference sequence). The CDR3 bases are TGTGCCAGCAGCTTAGGCCTAGCGGGGATGGAGACCCAGTTCTTC. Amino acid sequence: CASSLGLAGMETQFF.

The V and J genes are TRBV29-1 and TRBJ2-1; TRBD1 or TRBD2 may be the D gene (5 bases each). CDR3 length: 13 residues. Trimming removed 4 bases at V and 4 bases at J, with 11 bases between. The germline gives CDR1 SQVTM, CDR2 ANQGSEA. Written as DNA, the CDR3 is TGCAGCGTTGGGCCTGGGGGTTACAATGAGCAGTTCTTC. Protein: CSVGPGGYNEQFF.

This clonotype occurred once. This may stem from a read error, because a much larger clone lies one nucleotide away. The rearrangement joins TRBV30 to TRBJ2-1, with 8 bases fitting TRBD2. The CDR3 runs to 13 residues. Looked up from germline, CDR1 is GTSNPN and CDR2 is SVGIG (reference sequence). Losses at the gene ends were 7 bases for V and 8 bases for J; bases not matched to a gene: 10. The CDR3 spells CASRLAIEDEQFF. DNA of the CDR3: TGTGCCTCTCGACTAGCGATTGAGGATGAGCAGTTCTTC.

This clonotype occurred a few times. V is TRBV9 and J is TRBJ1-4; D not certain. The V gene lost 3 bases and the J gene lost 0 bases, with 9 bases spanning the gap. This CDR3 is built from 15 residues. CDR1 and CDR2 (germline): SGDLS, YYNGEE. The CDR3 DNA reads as TGTGCCAGCAGCGAGTCCCCTACAACTAATGAAAAACTGTTTTTT. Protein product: CASSESPTTNEKLFF.

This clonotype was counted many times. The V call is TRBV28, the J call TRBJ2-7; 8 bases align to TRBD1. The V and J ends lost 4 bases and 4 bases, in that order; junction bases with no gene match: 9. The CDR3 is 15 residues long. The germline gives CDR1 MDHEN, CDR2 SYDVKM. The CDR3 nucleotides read TGTGCCAGCAGTTCTAAAAGGACAGGGTTGTACGAGCAGTACTTC. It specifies CASSSKRTGLYEQYF.

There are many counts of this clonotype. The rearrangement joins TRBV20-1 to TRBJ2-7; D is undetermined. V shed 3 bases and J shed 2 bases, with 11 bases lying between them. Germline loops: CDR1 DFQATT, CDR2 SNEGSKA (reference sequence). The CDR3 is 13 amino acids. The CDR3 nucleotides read TGCAGTGCTAGTGATCGGCGGCCCTACGAGCAGTACTTC. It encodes CSASDRRPYEQYF.

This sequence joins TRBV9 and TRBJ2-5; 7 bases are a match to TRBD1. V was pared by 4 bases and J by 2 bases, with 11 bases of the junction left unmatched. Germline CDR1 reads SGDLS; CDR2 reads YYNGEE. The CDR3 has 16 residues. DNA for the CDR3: TGTGCCAGCAGCTTATACTCCGGGACAGTACAAGAGACCCAGTACTTC. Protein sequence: CASSLYSGTVQETQYF. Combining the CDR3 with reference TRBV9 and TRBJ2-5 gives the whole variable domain DSGVTQTPKHLITATGQRVTLRCSPRSGDLSVYWYQQSLDQGLQFLIQYYNGEERAKGNILERFSAQQFPDLHSELNLSSLELGDSALYFCASSLYSGTVQETQYFGPGTRLLVL.

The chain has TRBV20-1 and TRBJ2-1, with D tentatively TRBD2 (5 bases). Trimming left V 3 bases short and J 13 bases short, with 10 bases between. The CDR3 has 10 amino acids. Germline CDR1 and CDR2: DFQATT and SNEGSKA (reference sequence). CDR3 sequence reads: CSASGGPQFF. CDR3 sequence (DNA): TGCAGTGCTAGTGGCGGGCCTCAGTTCTTC.

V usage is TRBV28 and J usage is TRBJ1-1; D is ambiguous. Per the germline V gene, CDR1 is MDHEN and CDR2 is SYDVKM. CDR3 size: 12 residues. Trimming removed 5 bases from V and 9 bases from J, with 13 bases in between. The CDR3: CASSRTATQAFF. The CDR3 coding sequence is TGTGCCAGCAGTCGGACCGCCACGCAAGCTTTCTTT.